These 18 T cell receptor beta chains originate from one sample sequenced in a study of OX40 agonist ivuxolimab in advanced cancers. Sequencing was performed with immunoSEQ multiplex PCR; in TCRdb, only in-frame clones are kept and a portion is missing. The data hold some 31,000 clones, with roughly nine tenths observed a single time. The input for sequencing was CD4+ or CD8+ T cells sorted from blood, taken in a trial of the OX40 agonist ivuxolimab. Receptors were obtained from an adult with an advanced solid tumor such as melanoma, head and neck, liver or kidney cancer.

This clone was observed a few times. The chain carries TRBV7-6 and TRBJ1-6, with 9 bases identical to TRBD1. Germline V lookup: CDR1 SGHVS, CDR2 FNYEAQ. Trimming removed 5 bases from V and 9 bases from J; junction bases left unmatched: 5. The CDR3 has 14 amino acids. The CDR3 loop is CASSPGQGFSPLHF. The CDR3 bases are TGTGCCAGCAGCCCGGGACAGGGTTTTTCACCCCTCCACTTT.

This clone appeared a single time. CDR3: CASRYSGNTIYF. As DNA, the CDR3 is TGTGCCAGCAGATACTCTGGAAACACCATATATTTT. This rearrangement joins TRBV6-1 to TRBJ1-3; D not resolved. Between the trimmed V and J ends, which lost 6 bases and 0 bases, there was a span of 3 bases. Germline V gives CDR1 MNHNS, CDR2 SASEGT. This CDR3 spans 12 amino acids.

V usage is TRBV4-3 and J usage is TRBJ2-3; D ambiguous. CDR3 length equals 14 residues. Per the germline V gene, CDR1 is LGHNA and CDR2 is YSLEER. V dropped 1 base and J dropped 6 bases, with 11 bases sitting between them. The CDR3 DNA reads as TGCGCCAGCAGCCAAGTGGTATGGTGGGATACGCAGTATTTT. It is translated as CASSQVVWWDTQYF.

Details on this clone: The sample contains more than one DNA sequence encoding this CDR3. The chain links TRBV5-5 to TRBJ1-1; possible D gene TRBD1, 6 bases. Germline V gene sequence: CDR1 SGHKS, CDR2 YYEKEE (reference sequence). CDR3 size: 15 residues. V lost 2 bases to trimming and J lost 8 bases, with 19 bases between them. CDR3 DNA sequence: TGTGCCAGCAGCTTTTCATCCACCGGGGGCCCCGAAGCTTTCTTT. Amino acid sequence: CASSFSSTGGPEAFF.

The chain links TRBV4-3 to TRBJ2-7; D is unclear. Trimming stripped 1 base from V and 1 base from J, with 14 bases between. Per germline, CDR1 LGHNA and CDR2 YSLEER. The CDR3 spans 16 residues. CDR3 DNA sequence: TGCGCCAGCAGCCAAGTACCGGGCCGAAGGTCCTACGAGCAGTACTTC. It translates to CASSQVPGRRSYEQYF.

This chain links TRBV19 with TRBJ1-1; 7 nucleotides match TRBD1. The length of the CDR3 is 14 residues. Germline V gives CDR1 LNHDA, CDR2 SQIVND (reference sequence). Trimming removed 7 bases from V and 0 bases from J; junction bases left unmatched: 5. Written as DNA, the CDR3 is TGTGCCAGTACCGGGACAGAATTGAACACTGAAGCTTTCTTT. Its protein product is CASTGTELNTEAFF.

Only one count was recorded for this clone. The gene calls are TRBV9 and TRBJ2-7; TRBD2 is a possible D gene (6 bases). V lost 4 bases to trimming and J lost 0 bases, with 17 bases between them. This CDR3 contains 16 residues. Germline V CDR1 and CDR2: SGDLS, YYNGEE. The CDR3 is CASSPRGGRFSYEQYF. As DNA, the CDR3 is TGTGCCAGCAGCCCCCGGGGAGGAAGATTCTCCTACGAGCAGTACTTC.

The V gene is TRBV19, the J gene TRBJ2-2; unclear D gene. Trimming took off 6 bases at V and 4 bases at J, with 9 bases between the two ends. Germline CDR1 and CDR2: LNHDA and SQIVND (reference sequence). This CDR3 spans 13 amino acids. CDR3 amino acids: CASSFTSTGELFF. The CDR3 DNA reads TGTGCCAGTAGCTTTACATCCACCGGGGAGCTGTTTTTT.

This chain links TRBV5-4 with TRBJ2-2; D possibly corresponds to TRBD2 (6 bases). Trimming took off 0 bases at V and 4 bases at J, with 10 bases between the two ends. Germline CDR1 is SGHNT and CDR2 is YYREEE (reference sequence). CDR3 length: 15 residues. The CDR3: CASSLEAGITGELFF. In DNA form, the CDR3 reads TGTGCCAGCAGCTTGGAGGCGGGGATCACCGGGGAGCTGTTTTTT. Variable domain in full (rest from reference TRBV5-4 and TRBJ2-2): ETGVTQSPTHLIKTRGQQVTLRCSSQSGHNTVSWYQQALGQGPQFIFQYYREEENGRGNFPPRFSGLQFPNYSSELNVNALELDDSALYLCASSLEAGITGELFFGEGSRLTVL.

The chain recombines TRBV7-3 with TRBJ2-2; 7 bases are shared with TRBD1. The V segment lost 6 bases and the J segment 5 bases; nucleotides outside the gene matches: 3. The germline CDR1 and CDR2 sequences are SGHTA and FQGTGA. The CDR3 is 13 amino acids. In DNA form, the CDR3 reads TGTGCCAGCAGACAGACAGGGACCGGGGAGCTGTTTTTT. Translation gives CASRQTGTGELFF.

CDR3 protein: CASSIRDSHYNEQFF. The CDR3 DNA is TGTGCCAGCAGCATCCGGGACTCACATTACAATGAGCAGTTCTTC. The chain carries TRBV5-6 and TRBJ2-1, with TRBD2 as a possible D gene (6 bases). Germline loops: CDR1 SGHDT, CDR2 YYEEEE. The ends were cut back, 4 bases at V and 4 bases at J, with 15 bases in the middle. This CDR3 comprises 15 residues.

The chain has TRBV6-1 and TRBJ2-1; 9 nucleotides agree with TRBD2. This CDR3 is built from 16 residues. Trimming at V came to 0 bases and at J to 8 bases, leaving 8 bases not matched to a gene. CDR1 is MNHNS and CDR2 is SASEGT in the germline V gene. The CDR3 sequence is CASSEAHPGLAYEQFF. In DNA, the CDR3 is TGTGCCAGCAGTGAAGCGCACCCGGGACTAGCATATGAGCAGTTCTTC.

This chain links TRBV7-9 with TRBJ2-7; D might be TRBD2 (5 bases). CDR1 and CDR2 from the germline V gene are SEHNR and FQNEAQ (reference sequence). Trimming took 5 bases from V and 3 from J, leaving 14 bases between them. The CDR3 is made up of 14 amino acids. For the CDR3, the DNA is TGTGCCAGCAGCCCACCCCTCGGGGTCTACGAGCAGTACTTC. This gives the protein CASSPPLGVYEQYF.

This chain links TRBV7-6 with TRBJ1-1, with 8 bases matching TRBD1. The germline gives CDR1 SGHVS, CDR2 FNYEAQ. This CDR3 is 14 amino acids long. V shed 2 bases, J shed 5 bases, and the junction held 4 bases outside the gene matches. The CDR3 DNA reads as TGTGCCAGCAGCTTACTTCAGGGGGCGACTGAAGCTTTCTTT. Its translation: CASSLLQGATEAFF.

V and J are TRBV7-2 and TRBJ1-3; D unresolved. Germline CDR1 reads SGHTA; CDR2 reads FQGNSA. The CDR3 consists of 11 residues. Trimming took 5 bases from V and 7 from J, leaving 6 bases between them. The CDR3 DNA sequence: TGTGCCAGCAGCCTGACGAACACCATATATTTT. It yields the protein CASSLTNTIYF. Together with reference TRBV7-2 and TRBJ1-3, the CDR3 gives the full variable domain: GAGVSQSPSNKVTEKGKDVELRCDPISGHTALYWYRQSLGQGLEFLIYFQGNSAPDKSGLPSDRFSAERTGGSVSTLTIQRTQQEDSAVYLCASSLTNTIYFGEGSWLTVV.

This rearrangement joins TRBV27 to TRBJ2-7; a weak D match, TRBD2 (7 bases). V was pared by 3 bases and J by 6 bases, with 12 bases between. Germline CDR1 is MNHEY and CDR2 is SMNVEV (reference sequence). The CDR3 has 13 amino acids. The DNA of the CDR3 is TGTGCCAGCAGTTTGGGGGGGGGCTTCGAGCAGTACTTC. Translating it yields CASSLGGGFEQYF.

The J gene is TRBJ2-2, the V gene TRBV7-6, with 9 bases that match TRBD1. The CDR3 sequence is 14 residues long. V dropped 5 bases and J dropped 6; count of bases not matched to a gene: 4. Germline V lookup: CDR1 SGHVS, CDR2 FNYEAQ. CDR3 region: CASSITGGPGELFF. In nucleotides, the CDR3 is TGTGCCAGCAGCATTACAGGGGGCCCCGGGGAGCTGTTTTTT.

The chain carries TRBV2 and TRBJ2-1; D remains ambiguous. V was shortened by 4 bases and J by 2 bases, with 12 bases between the two germline ends. This CDR3 is built from 15 residues. Looked up from germline, CDR1 is SNHLY and CDR2 is FYNNEI. The CDR3 coding sequence is TGTGCCAGCAGTGTCGGCGATTTCACCTACAATGAGCAGTTCTTC. Translation: CASSVGDFTYNEQFF.